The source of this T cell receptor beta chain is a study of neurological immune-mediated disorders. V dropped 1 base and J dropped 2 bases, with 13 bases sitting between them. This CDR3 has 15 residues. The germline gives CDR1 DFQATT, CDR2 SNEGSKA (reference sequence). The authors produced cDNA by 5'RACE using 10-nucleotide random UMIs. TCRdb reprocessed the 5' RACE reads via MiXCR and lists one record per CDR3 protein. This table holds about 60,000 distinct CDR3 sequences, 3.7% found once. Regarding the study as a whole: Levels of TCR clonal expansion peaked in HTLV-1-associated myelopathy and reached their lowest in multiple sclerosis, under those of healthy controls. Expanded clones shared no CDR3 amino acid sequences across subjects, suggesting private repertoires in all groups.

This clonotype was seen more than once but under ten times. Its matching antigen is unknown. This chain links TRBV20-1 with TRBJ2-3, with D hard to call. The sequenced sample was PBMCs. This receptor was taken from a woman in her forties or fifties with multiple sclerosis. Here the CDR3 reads CSARVGLPHTDTQYF. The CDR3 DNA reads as TGCAGTGCTAGAGTAGGCCTACCTCACACAGATACGCAGTATTTT.